This record covers a single T cell receptor beta chain. This sample stems from a study of blood T cell repertoires in COVID-19. The method was immunoSEQ multiplex PCR; TCRdb's version includes in-frame clones alone and lacks a portion of them. The sample carries about 440,000 clones, roughly 87% recorded once. Germline V lookup: CDR1 SGHNT, CDR2 YENEEA. The V and J ends lost 6 bases and 6 bases respectively, with 18 bases between them. This CDR3 contains 15 residues. Recruitment covered under 25 US areas and drew participants whose ages spanned roughly 18 to 89 years. The sequence came from a man aged 18-30 years who had recovered from COVID-19. The rearrangement joins TRBV11-3 to TRBJ2-1; maybe TRBD2 (5 bases). The specimen was PBMCs or T cells enriched from blood (not recorded which). The CDR3 region has the DNA TGTGCCAGCAGTTATTTCGACTCGGAGGTCAATGAGCAGTTCTTC. Translation gives CASSYFDSEVNEQFF.